This T cell receptor beta chain was identified during a study of regulatory T cells in long-lasting Graves disease. Described time point: newly diagnosed GD, antithyroid drugs for less than 3 months. Construction of the TCR library relied on RNA isolated from PBMCs. V shed 4 bases and J 6 bases; nucleotides not matched to a gene: 11. The CDR3 extends over 17 amino acids. Germline-derived CDR1 and CDR2 are KGHDR and SFDVKD. Study results and limitations: Thyroid tissue was not studied; only peripheral blood was.

This clonotype was counted ten times or more. Its matching antigen is unknown. Investigators prepared the TCR beta libraries by applying iRepertoire HTBI primers and Arm-PCR of CDR3 regions. MiXCR, applied by TCRdb to the multiplex PCR reads, yields one record per CDR3 protein. The sample includes under 450,000 distinct CDR3 sequences, around 16% seen only once; the top ten take 20% to 25%. The same data also went into a second study, on T cells in Graves' hyperthyroidism and ophthalmopathy.

The genes are TRBV24-1 and TRBJ2-5; 12 bases are shared with TRBD2. The source of this sequence is a woman younger than 35 with Graves disease. The material sequenced was peripheral blood mononuclear cells (PBMCs), taken at new diagnosis, from a patient treated with antithyroid drugs. The CDR3 DNA follows: TGTGCCACCAGTGACCACGGGACTAGCGGGCCGTCAAAGACCCAGTACTTC. This sequence encodes CATSDHGTSGPSKTQYF.